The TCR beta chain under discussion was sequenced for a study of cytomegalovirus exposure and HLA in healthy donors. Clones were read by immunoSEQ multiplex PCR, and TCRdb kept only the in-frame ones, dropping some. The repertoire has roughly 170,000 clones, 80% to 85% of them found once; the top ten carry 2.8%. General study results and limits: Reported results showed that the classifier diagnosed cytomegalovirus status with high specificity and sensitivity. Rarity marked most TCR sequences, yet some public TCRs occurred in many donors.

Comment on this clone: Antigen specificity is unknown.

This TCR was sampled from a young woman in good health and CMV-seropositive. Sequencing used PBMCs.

CDR3 sequence (DNA): TGTGCCAGCTCACAGGCCTCGGGAAATACTGAAGCTTTCTTT. This translates into CASSQASGNTEAFF. The chain employs TRBV18 and TRBJ1-1; the D is unclear. Germline CDR1 reads KGHSH; CDR2 reads LQKENI. V was cut by 4 bases and J by 5 bases, with 14 bases left in between. The CDR3 consists of 14 residues.